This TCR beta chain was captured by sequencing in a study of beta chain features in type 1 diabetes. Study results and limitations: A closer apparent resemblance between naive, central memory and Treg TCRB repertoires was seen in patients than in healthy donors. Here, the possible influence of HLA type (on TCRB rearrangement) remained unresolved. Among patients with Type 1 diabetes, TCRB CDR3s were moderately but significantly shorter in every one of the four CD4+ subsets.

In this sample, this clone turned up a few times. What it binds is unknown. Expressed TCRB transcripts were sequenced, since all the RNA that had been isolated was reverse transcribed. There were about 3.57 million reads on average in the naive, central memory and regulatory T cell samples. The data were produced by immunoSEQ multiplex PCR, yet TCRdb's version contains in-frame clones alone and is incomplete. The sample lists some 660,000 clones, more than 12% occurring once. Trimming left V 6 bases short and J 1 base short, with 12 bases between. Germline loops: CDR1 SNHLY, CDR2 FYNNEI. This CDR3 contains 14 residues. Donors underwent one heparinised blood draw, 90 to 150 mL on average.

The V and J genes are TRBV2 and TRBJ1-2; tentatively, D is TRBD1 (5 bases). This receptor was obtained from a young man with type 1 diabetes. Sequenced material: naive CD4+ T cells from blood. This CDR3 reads CASSAGRINYGYTF. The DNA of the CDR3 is TGTGCCAGCAGCGCGGGACGGATTAACTATGGCTACACCTTC.